This TCR beta chain was documented in a study of OX40 agonist ivuxolimab in advanced cancers. The wider study: All patients had ivuxolimab intravenously every 2 weeks at 0.01 to 10 mg/kg. Eligibility admitted prior anti-PD-1, anti-PD-L1 or anti-CTLA-4 therapy; 40% had some. In three patients, partial responses were observed, one with hepatocellular carcinoma and two with cutaneous melanoma. Study-level points and caveats: With doses of 0.1 to 3.0 mg/kg, CD4+ and CD8+ blood T cells had undergone clonal expansion by week 6.

V was pared by 10 bases and J by 4 bases, with 13 bases between. Germline V gives CDR1 SGHAT, CDR2 FQNNGV. The CDR3 contains 12 residues. Here immunoSEQ multiplex PCR was the method, and the copy in TCRdb shows in-frame clones only, minus some. The data show approximately 74,000 clones, 80% to 95% seen once. Note on this clone: The antigen is unknown.

The chain has TRBV11-2 and TRBJ1-2; D unclear. This TCR was recovered from an adult with an advanced solid tumor such as melanoma, head and neck, liver or kidney cancer. The source material was CD4+ or CD8+ T cells sorted from blood, sampled in a trial of the OX40 agonist ivuxolimab. This CDR3 is CATPEAGYGYTF. CDR3 DNA sequence: TGTGCCACCCCAGAGGCGGGCTATGGCTACACCTTC.